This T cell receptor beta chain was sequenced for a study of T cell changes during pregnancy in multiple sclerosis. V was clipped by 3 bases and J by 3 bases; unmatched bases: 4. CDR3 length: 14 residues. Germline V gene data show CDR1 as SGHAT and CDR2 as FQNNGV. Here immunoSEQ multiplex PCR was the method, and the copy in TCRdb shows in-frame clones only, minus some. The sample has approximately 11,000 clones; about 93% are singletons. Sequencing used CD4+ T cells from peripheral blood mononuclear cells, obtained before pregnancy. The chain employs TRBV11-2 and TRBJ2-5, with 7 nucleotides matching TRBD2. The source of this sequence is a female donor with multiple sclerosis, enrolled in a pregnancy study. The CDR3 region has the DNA TGTGCCAGCAGCTTTTCCCTAGCGGAAGAGACCCAGTACTTC. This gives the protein CASSFSLAEETQYF. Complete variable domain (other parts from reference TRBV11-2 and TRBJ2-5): EAGVAQSPRYKIIEKRQSVAFWCNPISGHATLYWYQQILGQGPKLLIQFQNNGVVDDSQLPKDRFSAERLKGVDSTLKIQPAKLEDSAVYLCASSFSLAEETQYFGPGTRLLVL.